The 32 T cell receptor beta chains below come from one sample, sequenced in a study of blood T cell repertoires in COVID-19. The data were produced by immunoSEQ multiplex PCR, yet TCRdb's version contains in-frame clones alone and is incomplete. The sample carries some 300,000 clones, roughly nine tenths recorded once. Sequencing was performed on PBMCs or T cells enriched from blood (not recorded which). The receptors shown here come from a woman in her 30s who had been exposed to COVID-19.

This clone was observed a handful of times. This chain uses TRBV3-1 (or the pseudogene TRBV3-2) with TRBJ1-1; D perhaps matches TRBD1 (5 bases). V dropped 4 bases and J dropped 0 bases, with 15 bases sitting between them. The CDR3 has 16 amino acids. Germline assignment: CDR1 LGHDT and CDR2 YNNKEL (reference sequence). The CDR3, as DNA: TGTGCCAGCAGCCTACTCCCACAGGTCATGAACACTGAAGCTTTCTTT. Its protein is CASSLLPQVMNTEAFF.

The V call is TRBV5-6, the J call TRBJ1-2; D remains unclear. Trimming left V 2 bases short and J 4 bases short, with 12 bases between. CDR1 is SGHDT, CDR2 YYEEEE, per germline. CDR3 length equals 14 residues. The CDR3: CASSLPTYGYGYTF. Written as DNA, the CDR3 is TGTGCCAGCAGCTTACCGACATATGGCTATGGCTACACCTTC.

The DNA of the CDR3 is TGTGCCAGCAGCCCTGGCGGCTATGGCTACACCTTC. Translated, it gives CASSPGGYGYTF. V usage is TRBV5-6 and J usage is TRBJ1-2, with D uncertain. V lost 4 bases, J lost 4 bases, and 8 bases lay in between. Germline loops: CDR1 SGHDT, CDR2 YYEEEE. CDR3 size: 12 residues.

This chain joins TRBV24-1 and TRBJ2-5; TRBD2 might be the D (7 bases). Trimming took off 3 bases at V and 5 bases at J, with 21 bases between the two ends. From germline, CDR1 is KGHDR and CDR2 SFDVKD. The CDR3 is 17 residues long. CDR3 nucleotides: TGTGCCACCAGTGATGGGGGGGGCAGGGGCTCTTGGGAGACCCAGTACTTC. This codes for CATSDGGGRGSWETQYF.

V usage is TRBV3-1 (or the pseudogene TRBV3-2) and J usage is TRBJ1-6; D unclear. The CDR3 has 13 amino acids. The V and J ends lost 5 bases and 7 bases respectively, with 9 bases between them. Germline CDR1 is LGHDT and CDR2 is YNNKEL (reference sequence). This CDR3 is CASSEVINSPLHF. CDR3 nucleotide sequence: TGTGCCAGCAGCGAAGTCATCAATTCACCCCTCCACTTT.

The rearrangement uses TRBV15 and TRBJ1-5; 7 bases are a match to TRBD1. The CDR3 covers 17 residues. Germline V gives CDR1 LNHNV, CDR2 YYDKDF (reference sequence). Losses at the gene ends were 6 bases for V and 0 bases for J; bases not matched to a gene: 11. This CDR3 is CATRVDRNSYSNQPQHF. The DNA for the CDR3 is TGTGCCACCAGAGTGGACAGGAACAGTTATAGCAATCAGCCCCAGCATTTT.

The CDR3 DNA reads as TGTGCCAGCAGCCGGGGGACAGGACGGGAGCAGCCCCAGCATTTT. Residues: CASSRGTGREQPQHF. This chain connects TRBV6-5 to TRBJ1-5, with 8 bases that match TRBD1. CDR3 length: 15 amino acids. CDR1 and CDR2 (germline): MNHEY, SVGAGI. V trimming: 6 bases; J trimming: 7 bases; junction bases outside the gene matches: 11.

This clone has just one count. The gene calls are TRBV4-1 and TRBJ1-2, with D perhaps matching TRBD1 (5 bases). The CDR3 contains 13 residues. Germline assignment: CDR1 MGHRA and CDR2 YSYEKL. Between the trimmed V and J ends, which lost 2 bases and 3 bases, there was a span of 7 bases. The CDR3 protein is CASSQQGDYGYTF. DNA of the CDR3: TGCGCCAGCAGCCAACAGGGTGACTATGGCTACACCTTC.

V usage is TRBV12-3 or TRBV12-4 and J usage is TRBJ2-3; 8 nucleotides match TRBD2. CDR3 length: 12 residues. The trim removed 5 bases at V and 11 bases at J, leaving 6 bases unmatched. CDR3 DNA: TGTGCCAGCAGTCCCGCGGCGGGGGGGCAGTATTTT. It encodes CASSPAAGGQYF.

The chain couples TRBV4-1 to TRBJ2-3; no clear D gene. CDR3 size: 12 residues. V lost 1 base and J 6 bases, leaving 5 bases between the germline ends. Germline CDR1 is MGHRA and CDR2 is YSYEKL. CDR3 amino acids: CASSQVSDTQYF. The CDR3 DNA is TGCGCCAGCAGCCAAGTAAGCGATACGCAGTATTTT.

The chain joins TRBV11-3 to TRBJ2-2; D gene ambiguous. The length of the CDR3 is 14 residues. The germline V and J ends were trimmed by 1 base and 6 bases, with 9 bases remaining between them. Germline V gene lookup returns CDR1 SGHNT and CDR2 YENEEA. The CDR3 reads CASSLVPTAGELFF. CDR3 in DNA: TGTGCCAGCAGCTTAGTTCCAACGGCCGGGGAGCTGTTTTTT.

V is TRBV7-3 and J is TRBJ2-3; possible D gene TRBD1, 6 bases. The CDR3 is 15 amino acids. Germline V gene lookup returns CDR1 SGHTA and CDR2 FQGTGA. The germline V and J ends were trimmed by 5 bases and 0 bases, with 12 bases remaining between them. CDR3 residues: CASSIGTLSTDTQYF. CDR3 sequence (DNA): TGTGCCAGCAGCATAGGGACACTTAGCACAGATACGCAGTATTTT.

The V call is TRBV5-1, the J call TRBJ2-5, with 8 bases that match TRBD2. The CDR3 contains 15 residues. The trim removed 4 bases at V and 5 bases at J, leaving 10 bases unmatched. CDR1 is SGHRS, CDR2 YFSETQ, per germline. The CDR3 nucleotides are TGCGCCAGCAGCGTCAGCGGGGGTCGCCAGGAGACCCAGTACTTC. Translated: CASSVSGGRQETQYF.

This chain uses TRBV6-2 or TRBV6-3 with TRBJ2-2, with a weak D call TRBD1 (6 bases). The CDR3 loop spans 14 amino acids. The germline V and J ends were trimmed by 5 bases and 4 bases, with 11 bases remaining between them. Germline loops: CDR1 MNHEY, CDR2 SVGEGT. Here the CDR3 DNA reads TGTGCCAGCAGTCAACAGGGTGGCACCGGGGAGCTGTTTTTT. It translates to CASSQQGGTGELFF.

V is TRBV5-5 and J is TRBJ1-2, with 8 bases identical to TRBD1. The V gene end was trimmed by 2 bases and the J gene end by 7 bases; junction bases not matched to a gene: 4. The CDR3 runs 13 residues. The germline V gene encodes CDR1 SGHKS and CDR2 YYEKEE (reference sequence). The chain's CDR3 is CASSFGQGVGYTF. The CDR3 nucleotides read TGTGCCAGCAGCTTCGGACAGGGAGTTGGCTACACCTTC.

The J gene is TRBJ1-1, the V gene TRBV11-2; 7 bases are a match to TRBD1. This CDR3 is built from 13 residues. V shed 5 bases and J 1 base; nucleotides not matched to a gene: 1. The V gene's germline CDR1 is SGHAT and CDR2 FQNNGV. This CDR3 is CASSGDRNTEAFF. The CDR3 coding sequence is TGTGCCAGCAGCGGGGACAGGAACACTGAAGCTTTCTTT.

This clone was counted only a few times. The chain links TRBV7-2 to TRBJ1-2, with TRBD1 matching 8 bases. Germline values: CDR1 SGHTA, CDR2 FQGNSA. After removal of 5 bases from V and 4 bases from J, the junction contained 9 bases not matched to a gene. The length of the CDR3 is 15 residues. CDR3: CASSPRQGWSYGYTF. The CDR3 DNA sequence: TGTGCCAGCAGCCCACGACAGGGGTGGAGCTATGGCTACACCTTC.

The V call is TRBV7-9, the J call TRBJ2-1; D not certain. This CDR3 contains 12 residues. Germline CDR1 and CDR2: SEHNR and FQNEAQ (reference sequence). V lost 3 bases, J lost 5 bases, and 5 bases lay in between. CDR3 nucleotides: TGTGCCAGCAGCTTCGAGAACAATGAGCAGTTCTTC. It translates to CASSFENNEQFF.

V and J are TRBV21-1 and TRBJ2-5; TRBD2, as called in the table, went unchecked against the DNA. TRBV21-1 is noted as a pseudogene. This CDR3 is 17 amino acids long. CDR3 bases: TGTGCCAGCAGCAAAGCTGGGCGGGGGCGCAAAGAGGAGACCCAGTACTTC. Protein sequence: CASSKAGRGRKEETQYF.

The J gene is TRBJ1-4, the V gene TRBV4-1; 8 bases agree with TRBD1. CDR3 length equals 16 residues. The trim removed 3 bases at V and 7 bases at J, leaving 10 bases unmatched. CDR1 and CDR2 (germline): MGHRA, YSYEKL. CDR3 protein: CASSQDDRGEGEKLFF. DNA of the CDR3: TGCGCCAGCAGCCAGGACGACAGGGGTGAGGGTGAAAAACTGTTTTTT.

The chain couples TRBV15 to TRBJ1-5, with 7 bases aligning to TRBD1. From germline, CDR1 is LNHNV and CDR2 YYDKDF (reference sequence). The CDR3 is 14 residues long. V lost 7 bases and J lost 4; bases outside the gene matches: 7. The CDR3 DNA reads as TGTGCCACCAAAGACAGGGATTATAATCAGCCCCAGCATTTT. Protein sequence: CATKDRDYNQPQHF.

CDR3 DNA sequence: TGTGCCAGCAGTTATTCCTTAGCGGGCCCTGCGGAGACCCAGTACTTC. Amino acid sequence: CASSYSLAGPAETQYF. This chain joins TRBV6-5 and TRBJ2-5; TRBD2 aligns across 7 bases. V shed 3 bases and J 5 bases; nucleotides not matched to a gene: 12. The germline gives CDR1 MNHEY, CDR2 SVGAGI. There are 16 residues in the CDR3.

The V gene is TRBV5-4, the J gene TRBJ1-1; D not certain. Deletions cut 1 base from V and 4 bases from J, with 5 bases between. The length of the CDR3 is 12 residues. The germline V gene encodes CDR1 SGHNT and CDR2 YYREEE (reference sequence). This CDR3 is CASSLHSTEAFF. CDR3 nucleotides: TGTGCCAGCAGCTTGCACAGCACTGAAGCTTTCTTT. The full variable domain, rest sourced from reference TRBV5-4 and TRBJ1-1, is ETGVTQSPTHLIKTRGQQVTLRCSSQSGHNTVSWYQQALGQGPQFIFQYYREEENGRGNFPPRFSGLQFPNYSSELNVNALELDDSALYLCASSLHSTEAFFGQGTRLTVV.

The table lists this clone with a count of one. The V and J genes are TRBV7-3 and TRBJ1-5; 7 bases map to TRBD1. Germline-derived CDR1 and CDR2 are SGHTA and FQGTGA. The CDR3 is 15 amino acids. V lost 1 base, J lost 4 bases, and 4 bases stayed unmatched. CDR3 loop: CASSLMRTGNQPQHF. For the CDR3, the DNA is TGTGCCAGCAGCTTAATGAGGACAGGAAATCAGCCCCAGCATTTT.

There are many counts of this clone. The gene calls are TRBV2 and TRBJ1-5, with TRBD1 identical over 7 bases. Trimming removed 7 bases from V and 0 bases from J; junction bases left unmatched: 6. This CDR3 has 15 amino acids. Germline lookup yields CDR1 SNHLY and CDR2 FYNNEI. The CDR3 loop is CASTGQAVSNQPQHF. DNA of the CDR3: TGTGCCAGCACCGGACAGGCAGTTAGCAATCAGCCCCAGCATTTT.

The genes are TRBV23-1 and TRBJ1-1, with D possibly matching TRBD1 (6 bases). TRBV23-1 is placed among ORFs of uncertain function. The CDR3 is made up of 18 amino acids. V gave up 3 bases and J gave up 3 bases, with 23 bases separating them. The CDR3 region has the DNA TGCGCCAGCAGTCACTTCGAGGGCAGGGGCCGATCCTACACTGAAGCTTTCTTT. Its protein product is CASSHFEGRGRSYTEAFF.

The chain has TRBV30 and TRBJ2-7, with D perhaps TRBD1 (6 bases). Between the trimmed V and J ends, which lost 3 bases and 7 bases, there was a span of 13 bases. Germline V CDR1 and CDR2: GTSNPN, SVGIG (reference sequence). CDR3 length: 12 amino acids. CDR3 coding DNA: TGTGCCTGGAGGGACAGACCGGGAGAGCAGTACTTC. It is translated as CAWRDRPGEQYF.

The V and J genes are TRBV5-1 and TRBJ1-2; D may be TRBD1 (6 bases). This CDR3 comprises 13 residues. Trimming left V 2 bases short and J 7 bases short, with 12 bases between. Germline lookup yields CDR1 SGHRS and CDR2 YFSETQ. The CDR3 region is CASSLRGAGGYTF. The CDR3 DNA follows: TGCGCCAGCAGCTTACGGGGGGCCGGTGGCTACACCTTC. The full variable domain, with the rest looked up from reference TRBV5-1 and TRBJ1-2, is KAGVTQTPRYLIKTRGQQVTLSCSPISGHRSVSWYQQTPGQGLQFLFEYFSETQRNKGNFPGRFSGRQFSNSRSEMNVSTLELGDSALYLCASSLRGAGGYTFGSGTRLTVV.

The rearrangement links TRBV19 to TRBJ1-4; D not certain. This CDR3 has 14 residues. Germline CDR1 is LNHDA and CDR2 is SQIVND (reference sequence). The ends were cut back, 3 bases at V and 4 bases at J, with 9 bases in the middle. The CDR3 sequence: CASSISGYNEKLFF. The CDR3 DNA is TGTGCCAGTAGTATCAGCGGTTATAATGAAAAACTGTTTTTT.

In DNA, the CDR3 is TGTGCCAGCTTTTCCCAGATGAACACTGAAGCTTTCTTT. Translation: CASFSQMNTEAFF. This chain links TRBV5-6 with TRBJ1-1; D unresolved. The V end lost 7 bases, the J end lost 0 bases, and 10 bases lay between the germline ends. The CDR3 has 13 amino acids. Germline lookup yields CDR1 SGHDT and CDR2 YYEEEE.

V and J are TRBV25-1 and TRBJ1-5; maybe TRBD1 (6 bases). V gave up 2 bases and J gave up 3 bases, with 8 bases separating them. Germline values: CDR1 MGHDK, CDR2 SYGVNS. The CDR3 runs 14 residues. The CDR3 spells CASSENRVNQPQHF. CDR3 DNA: TGTGCCAGCAGTGAAAACAGGGTCAATCAGCCCCAGCATTTT.

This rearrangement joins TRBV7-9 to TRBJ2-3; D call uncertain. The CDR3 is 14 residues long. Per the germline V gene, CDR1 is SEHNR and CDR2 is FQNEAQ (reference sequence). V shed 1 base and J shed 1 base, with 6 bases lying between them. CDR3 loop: CASSLGQRTDTQYF. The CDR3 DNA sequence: TGTGCCAGCAGCTTAGGACAACGCACAGATACGCAGTATTTT. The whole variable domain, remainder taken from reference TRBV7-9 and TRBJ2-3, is DTGVSQNPRHKITKRGQNVTFRCDPISEHNRLYWYRQTLGQGPEFLTYFQNEAQLEKSRLLSDRFSAERPKGSFSTLEIQRTEQGDSAMYLCASSLGQRTDTQYFGPGTRLTVL.